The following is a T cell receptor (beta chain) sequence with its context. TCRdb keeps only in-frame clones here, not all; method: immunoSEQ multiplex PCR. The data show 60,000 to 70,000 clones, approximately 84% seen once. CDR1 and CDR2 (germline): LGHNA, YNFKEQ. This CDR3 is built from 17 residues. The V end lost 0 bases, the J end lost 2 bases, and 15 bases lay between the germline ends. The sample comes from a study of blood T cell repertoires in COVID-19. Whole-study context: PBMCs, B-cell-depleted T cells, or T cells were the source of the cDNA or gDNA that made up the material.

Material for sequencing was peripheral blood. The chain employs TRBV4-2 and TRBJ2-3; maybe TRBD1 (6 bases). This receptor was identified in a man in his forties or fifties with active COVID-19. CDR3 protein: CASSQDGDTTHTDTQYF. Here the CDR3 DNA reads TGTGCCAGCAGCCAAGATGGGGACACCACGCACACAGATACGCAGTATTTT.